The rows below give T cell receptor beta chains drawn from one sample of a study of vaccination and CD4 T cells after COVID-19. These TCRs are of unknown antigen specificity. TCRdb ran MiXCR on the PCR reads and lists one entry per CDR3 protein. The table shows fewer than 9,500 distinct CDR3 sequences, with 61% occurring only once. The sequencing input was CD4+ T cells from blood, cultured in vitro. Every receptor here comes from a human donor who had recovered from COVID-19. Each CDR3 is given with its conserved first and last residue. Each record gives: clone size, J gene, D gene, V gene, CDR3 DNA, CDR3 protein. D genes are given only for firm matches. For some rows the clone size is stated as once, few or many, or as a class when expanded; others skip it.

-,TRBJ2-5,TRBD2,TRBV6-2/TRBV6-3,TGTGCCAGCAGTTACTCCTTAGCGGGAGTAGGAGAGACCCAGTACTTC,CASSYSLAGVGETQYF
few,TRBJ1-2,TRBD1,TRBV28,TGTGCCAGCAGACGGACAGGCCCTAACTATGGCTACACCTTC,CASRRTGPNYGYTF
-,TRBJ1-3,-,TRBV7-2,TGTGCCAGCAGCTTTCGGGGAAACACCATATATTTT,CASSFRGNTIYF
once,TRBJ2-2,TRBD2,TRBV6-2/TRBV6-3,TGTGCCAGCAAAGGACTAGCGGGAGTTCGGAACACCGGGGAGCTGTTTTTT,CASKGLAGVRNTGELFF
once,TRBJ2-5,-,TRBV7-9,TGTGCCAGCAGCTTGGCGGGACTTTCCTGGGAGACCCAGTACTTC,CASSLAGLSWETQYF
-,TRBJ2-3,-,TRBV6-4,TGTGCCAGCAGTGACGGGGTGGGAAGCACAGATACGCAGTATTTT,CASSDGVGSTDTQYF
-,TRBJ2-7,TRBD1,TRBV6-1,TGTGCCAGCAGCATGGGACAGGGGACGGGTGAGCAGTACTTC,CASSMGQGTGEQYF
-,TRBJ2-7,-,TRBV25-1,TGTGCCAGCAGTCCGCGGACGGTTTTCTACGAGCAGTACTTC,CASSPRTVFYEQYF
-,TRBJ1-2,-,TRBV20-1,TGCAGTGCTAGAGAGTCGGGGGTTAAGGGCTACACCTTC,CSARESGVKGYTF
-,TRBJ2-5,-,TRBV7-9,TGTGCCAGCAGCTTAGTGGGGAATCCCCAAGAGACCCAGTACTTC,CASSLVGNPQETQYF
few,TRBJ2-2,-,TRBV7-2,TGTGCCAGCAGGCCTAGGGGCCACACCGGGGAGCTGTTTTTT,CASRPRGHTGELFF
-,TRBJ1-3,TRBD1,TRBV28,TGTGCCAGCAGTTTGGGGACAGCTGGAAACACCATATATTTT,CASSLGTAGNTIYF
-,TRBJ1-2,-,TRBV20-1,TGCAGTACTGACCACCGACGGGATGGCTACACCTTC,CSTDHRRDGYTF
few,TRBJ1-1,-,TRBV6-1,TGTGCCAGCAGTAGTGCAGCGGGGGCGGGAGGGACTGAAGCTTTCTTT,CASSSAAGAGGTEAFF
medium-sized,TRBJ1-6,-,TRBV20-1,TGCAGTGCTAGAGTGGGTATTGTGGGCTCCTATAATTCACCCCTCCACTTT,CSARVGIVGSYNSPLHF
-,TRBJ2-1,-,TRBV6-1,TGTGCCAGCAGGGATAGCGGCAGCTCCTACAATGAGCAGTTCTTC,CASRDSGSSYNEQFF
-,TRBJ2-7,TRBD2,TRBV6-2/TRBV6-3,TGTGCCAGCAGTAGGACTAGCGGGAGCTACGAGCAGTACTTC,CASSRTSGSYEQYF
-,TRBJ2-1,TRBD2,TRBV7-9,TGTGCCAGCAGCCCAGCCAGTCCCCAGGAGATAGCGGGAGGGCGACTCAATGAGCAGTTCTTC,CASSPASPQEIAGGRLNEQFF
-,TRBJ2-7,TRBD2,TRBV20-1,TGCAGTGCTAGCACTTTGGGGTGGGAGCGGGAGATGTACGAGCAGTACTTC,CSASTLGWEREMYEQYF
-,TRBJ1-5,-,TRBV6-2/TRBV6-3,TGTGCCAGCAGTAAACCAGGACATTTTAGCAATCAGCCCCAGCATTTT,CASSKPGHFSNQPQHF
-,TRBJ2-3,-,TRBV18,TGTGCCAGCTCACCCTATAGCGCAGATACGCAGTATTTT,CASSPYSADTQYF
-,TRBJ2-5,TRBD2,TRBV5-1,TGCGCCAGCAGCTTGGCGGTCGTAGCGGGACAAGAGACCCAGTACTTC,CASSLAVVAGQETQYF
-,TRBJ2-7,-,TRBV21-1,TGTGCCAGCAGCAATCTGACAGCTCTAGCCGGGAGAGCTTCCTACGAGCAGTACTTC,CASSNLTALAGRASYEQYF
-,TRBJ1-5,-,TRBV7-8,TGTGCCAGCAGCTCGGACCGGAATCAGCCCCAGCATTTT,CASSSDRNQPQHF
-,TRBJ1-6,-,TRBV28,TGTGCCAGCAGCTTGCTTGAGGGACTCCATTCACCCCTCCACTTT,CASSLLEGLHSPLHF
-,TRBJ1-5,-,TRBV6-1,TGTGCCAGCAGTGGGGGAAATCAGCCCCAGCATTTT,CASSGGNQPQHF
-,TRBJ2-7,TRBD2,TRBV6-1,TGTGCCAGCAGCTCAAAAGGGACTAGCGGGAGGTTCTACGAGCAGTACTTC,CASSSKGTSGRFYEQYF
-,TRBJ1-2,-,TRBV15,TGTGCCACCAGCGCGAATACTCATGGCTACACCTTC,CATSANTHGYTF